Shown below are 17 T cell receptor beta chains from a single sample sequenced in a study of blood T cell repertoires in COVID-19. The data were produced by immunoSEQ multiplex PCR, yet TCRdb's version contains in-frame clones alone and is incomplete. The sample has about 130,000 clones, around 85% seen once. Sequencing used peripheral blood. These receptors all stem from a woman aged 45-59 years who had recovered from COVID-19.

V and J are TRBV2 and TRBJ1-5, with TRBD1 as a possible D gene (5 bases). Germline CDR1 SNHLY, CDR2 FYNNEI. The V gene lost 8 bases and the J gene lost 0 bases, with 17 bases spanning the gap. The CDR3 loop spans 16 amino acids. In DNA form, the CDR3 reads TGTGCCAGCCAAAGGGGCACAGGTAATAGCAATCAGCCCCAGCATTTT. Translated, it gives CASQRGTGNSNQPQHF.

CDR3 region: CASSKSPTSGGGDTQYF. The CDR3 nucleotides are TGCGCCAGCAGCAAAAGTCCGACTAGCGGGGGAGGAGATACGCAGTATTTT. The J gene is TRBJ2-3, the V gene TRBV5-1; 12 bases line up with TRBD2. This CDR3 region has 17 residues. CDR1 and CDR2 from the germline V gene are SGHRS and YFSETQ. V lost 4 bases, J lost 5 bases, and 11 bases stayed unmatched. The full variable domain, with the rest looked up from reference TRBV5-1 and TRBJ2-3, is KAGVTQTPRYLIKTRGQQVTLSCSPISGHRSVSWYQQTPGQGLQFLFEYFSETQRNKGNFPGRFSGRQFSNSRSEMNVSTLELGDSALYLCASSKSPTSGGGDTQYFGPGTRLTVL.

This chain links TRBV2 with TRBJ2-3; 7 bases fit TRBD2. The CDR3 covers 20 residues. V shed 3 bases, J shed 0 bases, and the junction held 18 bases outside the gene matches. The germline CDR1 and CDR2 sequences are SNHLY and FYNNEI. This chain's CDR3 is CASSDIGRERITSSTDTQYF. In DNA, the CDR3 is TGTGCCAGCAGTGATATAGGGCGGGAGAGAATTACCTCCAGCACAGATACGCAGTATTTT. Filled out from reference TRBV2 and TRBJ2-3, the complete variable domain reads EPEVTQTPSHQVTQMGQEVILRCVPISNHLYFYWYRQILGQKVEFLVSFYNNEISEKSEIFDDQFSVERPDGSNFTLKIRSTKLEDSAMYFCASSDIGRERITSSTDTQYFGPGTRLTVL.

The chain links TRBV3-1 (or the pseudogene TRBV3-2) to TRBJ2-3; D gene ambiguous. This CDR3 contains 13 residues. CDR1 is LGHDT, CDR2 YNNKEL, per germline (reference sequence). V was clipped by 0 bases and J by 6 bases, with 7 bases between them. CDR3 nucleotides: TGTGCCAGCAGCCAAGATTTTGCGGATACGCAGTATTTT. Translation: CASSQDFADTQYF.

This chain uses TRBV5-4 with TRBJ2-5, with 14 bases lining up with TRBD2. Germline CDR1 and CDR2: SGHNT and YYREEE (reference sequence). The CDR3 is 18 residues long. After removal of 4 bases from V and 0 bases from J, the junction contained 8 bases not matched to a gene. The CDR3 loop is CASSRTAGLAGDQETQYF. The CDR3 DNA follows: TGTGCCAGCAGCAGGACCGCGGGACTAGCGGGAGACCAAGAGACCCAGTACTTC. Looking up the rest from reference TRBV5-4 and TRBJ2-5 gives the full variable domain: ETGVTQSPTHLIKTRGQQVTLRCSSQSGHNTVSWYQQALGQGPQFIFQYYREEENGRGNFPPRFSGLQFPNYSSELNVNALELDDSALYLCASSRTAGLAGDQETQYFGPGTRLLVL.

The chain carries TRBV9 and TRBJ1-4; TRBD1 matches at 7 bases. The CDR3 length is 15 residues. The trim removed 2 bases at V and 3 bases at J, leaving 4 bases unmatched. CDR1 SGDLS and CDR2 YYNGEE come from the germline V gene. The DNA for the CDR3 is TGTGCCAGCAGCGTGGGACAGTCTTCTAATGAAAAACTGTTTTTT. It encodes CASSVGQSSNEKLFF.

CDR3 in DNA: TGTGCCAGCAGCGTAGAGGACAGGCCCAGGACCCAGTACTTC. It encodes CASSVEDRPRTQYF. The chain couples TRBV9 to TRBJ2-5; 7 nucleotides align to TRBD1. The CDR3 consists of 14 residues. The germline gives CDR1 SGDLS, CDR2 YYNGEE. V trimming: 0 bases; J trimming: 7 bases; junction bases outside the gene matches: 6.

The chain links TRBV7-9 to TRBJ1-1; D is perhaps TRBD1 (6 bases). The CDR3 consists of 16 residues. Trimming removed 0 bases from V and 0 bases from J, with 11 bases in between. Germline V gives CDR1 SEHNR, CDR2 FQNEAQ (reference sequence). In DNA, the CDR3 is TGTGCCAGCAGCTTAGCGCGGGGGGCCCTGAACACTGAAGCTTTCTTT. Its protein product is CASSLARGALNTEAFF.

This sequence joins TRBV12-5 and TRBJ2-1, with TRBD2 matching 8 bases. Germline V gene sequence: CDR1 LGHNT, CDR2 FRNRAP. V was clipped by 4 bases and J by 15 bases; unmatched bases: 11. The CDR3 length is 13 residues. CDR3 sequence: CASGSSPGLGRFF. In nucleotides, the CDR3 is TGTGCTAGTGGTTCCTCACCGGGACTAGGTCGGTTCTTC.

This rearrangement joins TRBV18 to TRBJ2-3; D might be TRBD1 (6 bases). This CDR3 is built from 14 residues. V was cut by 4 bases and J by 2 bases, with 10 bases left in between. Per germline, CDR1 KGHSH and CDR2 LQKENI. CDR3: CASSQGQPTDTQYF. The CDR3 DNA reads TGTGCCAGCTCACAGGGACAACCCACAGATACGCAGTATTTT.

The V gene is TRBV2, the J gene TRBJ1-3; D possibly corresponds to TRBD1 (6 bases). This CDR3 is 14 amino acids long. Per the germline V gene, CDR1 is SNHLY and CDR2 is FYNNEI. Trimming removed 5 bases from V and 7 bases from J, with 15 bases in between. CDR3 nucleotides: TGTGCCAGCAGTTGGGGACAAGGCCTTAACACCATATATTTT. This encodes CASSWGQGLNTIYF.

The CDR3 DNA reads TGTGCCGGACATAGCGGGAGTGGAACCTACAATGAGCAGTTCTTC. Protein: CAGHSGSGTYNEQFF. The chain employs TRBV6-5 and TRBJ2-1; 9 positions agree with TRBD2. After removal of 11 bases from V and 2 bases from J, the junction contained 10 bases not matched to a gene. From germline, CDR1 is MNHEY and CDR2 SVGAGI. This CDR3 has 15 residues.

As regards this clone: This sample includes further DNA sequences coding for the same CDR3. The CDR3 DNA follows: TGTGCCAGCTCACCGGGGGGGGGCACAGATACGCAGTATTTT. Protein: CASSPGGGTDTQYF. V is TRBV18 and J is TRBJ2-3; TRBD2 matches 7 bases. V dropped 3 bases and J dropped 1; count of bases not matched to a gene: 1. The CDR3 has 14 amino acids. Germline CDR1 is KGHSH and CDR2 is LQKENI.

The rearrangement links TRBV19 to TRBJ2-6; D might be TRBD1 (6 bases). CDR1 LNHDA and CDR2 SQIVND come from the germline V gene (reference sequence). This CDR3 has 17 residues. V shed 5 bases and J shed 0 bases, with 14 bases lying between them. The DNA for the CDR3 is TGTGCCAGTAGTGATCCGACAGGTAGCTCTGGGGCCAACGTCCTGACTTTC. Translation gives CASSDPTGSSGANVLTF. Looking up the rest from reference TRBV19 and TRBJ2-6 gives the full variable domain: DGGITQSPKYLFRKEGQNVTLSCEQNLNHDAMYWYRQDPGQGLRLIYYSQIVNDFQKGDIAEGYSVSREKKESFPLTVTSAQKNPTAFYLCASSDPTGSSGANVLTFGAGSRLTVL.

The V and J genes are TRBV6-5 and TRBJ2-7, with TRBD1 matching over 10 bases. The CDR3 length is 13 residues. In germline, CDR1 is MNHEY, CDR2 SVGAGI. V lost 6 bases, J lost 6 bases, and 5 bases stayed unmatched. The CDR3 DNA sequence: TGTGCCAGCAGGAGGGACAGGGGTGGCGAGCAGTACTTC. It is translated as CASRRDRGGEQYF.

The V and J genes are TRBV24-1 and TRBJ2-2, with TRBD1 matching 8 bases. The CDR3 sequence is 13 residues long. V was clipped by 9 bases and J by 1 base; unmatched bases: 0. CDR1 KGHDR and CDR2 SFDVKD come from the germline V gene. This CDR3 is CATGTGNTGELFF. The CDR3 DNA sequence: TGTGCCACCGGGACAGGGAACACCGGGGAGCTGTTTTTT.

This chain links TRBV4-1 with TRBJ2-2, with TRBD2 as a possible D gene (6 bases). This CDR3 comprises 14 residues. CDR1 and CDR2 from the germline V gene are MGHRA and YSYEKL. The V gene lost 4 bases and the J gene lost 7 bases, with 13 bases spanning the gap. CDR3: CASSPQRGIGELFF. In DNA form, the CDR3 reads TGCGCCAGCAGCCCCCAACGGGGGATCGGGGAGCTGTTTTTT.